This T cell receptor beta chain was recorded in a study of HIV-infected children after antiretroviral therapy interruption (dated by TCRdb to between 2018 and 2021). About the study as a whole: Eight children were included: four on planned treatment interruption and four on continuous treatment, all with CD4+ count above 500 and viral load below 50 copies/ml. Recorded exposure to EBV and CMV was present in most of the participating children. Alongside measurements of thymic output, TCR repertoires of children on planned treatment interruption were compared with TCR repertoires of children on continuous antiretroviral treatment. In the continuous-treatment arm, samples from corresponding weeks 0, 48 and 150 were analyzed. The interruption group had a median age of roughly 9.5 years, compared with approximately 8 years in the continuous treatment group. Interruption-arm samples came from week 0, week 12, end of interruption (week 24 or 48), and about 3 years after study end.

This clonotype was recorded at least ten times. Its recognized antigen is unknown. Base qualities are not recorded, but no much larger clone differs from it by a single base. Per the germline V gene, KGHSH is the CDR1 and LQKENI is the CDR2. The CDR3 runs 15 amino acids, cysteine and phenylalanine included. Only the CDR3 region is kept as DNA, spanning 45 bases read in frame from base 1. V is shortened by 3 bases, J by 5 bases, and the region joining them spans 16 bases. This specimen's treatment or condition label, per the study, means: PENTA 11 planned treatment interruption arm or continuous ART arm. Participants were children from the United Kingdom aged 2 to 15 years who had received at least three-drug ART for at least 24 weeks. Cryopreserved PBMCs with at least 5 million viable cells were required; a handful of candidate patients were excluded for low viable PBMC yield. Using a FACSAria III cell sorter, naive CD4+ CD45RA+ CD45RO- T cells were FACS-sorted out of thawed PBMCs. After sorting, the cells were fixed and RNA was extracted first with the RNeasy FFPE kit and then with the RNeasy Micro kit.

Overall study results and their limits: The small number of patients is a limitation of the study, so the data should be interpreted with caution. In naive CD4+ repertoires of PTI patients, reduced CDR3 sharing between time points was observed after interruption began, whereas many sequences were found to be shared between end of interruption and 3 years later. The naive CD4+ Gini coefficient rose by the end of treatment interruption, suggesting clonal expansion, and returned to baseline by 3 years. Sorted CD45RA+ naive cells might include minor non-naive CD45RA+ populations such as EMRA or stem memory cells.

The method behind the library was 3' RACE. TCR libraries were built from RNA using a 3' RACE protocol with unique molecular identifiers to correct PCR amplification bias. Amplicon libraries were pooled in groups of up to roughly 12 and sequenced on an Illumina MiSeq using v2 2x250 paired-end chemistry. In the authors' own workflow: Reads were processed with Decombinator to assign V and J genes and CDR3, with barcode-based error and PCR bias correction. Before Gini coefficients were calculated with the R ineq package, the repertoires were subsampled to the same depth. Three approaches were used to assess CDR3 similarity: GLIPH, Hamming distance and a shared triplet metric. TCRdb's own reprocessing of the public reads used fastp at Q25 and MiXCR and kept productive beta chains. CDR3 protein duplicates are merged, each entry listing the most common genes and DNA. TCRdb, rather than the study authors, made the V and J calls. This sample is represented by roughly 46,000 distinct CDR3 sequences; 4.3% of them were singletons. The biggest ten clones account for 0.6% to 0.85% of the sample.

This specimen consisted of CD45RA+ CD4+ T cells from PBMCs, pooled from several time points, obtained from a donor given antiretroviral therapy, either interrupted or continuous. Reading the label with the study, this specimen's cell subset or site is: naive CD4+ CD45RA+ CD45RO- T cells. Recombination connected TRBV18 to TRBJ1-1; no D segment can be confidently identified. The clonotype was recovered from a pool of human donors with HIV. The DNA sequence is given as TGTGCCAGCTCACCTACATTGACTGGGGTGACTGAAGCTTTCTTT. Its amino acids are CASSPTLTGVTEAFF.